This TCR beta chain was sequenced in a study of blood T cell repertoires in COVID-19. In the original workflow: For nucleated cells, counts were estimated from reference gene primer amplification. Here immunoSEQ multiplex PCR was the method, and the copy in TCRdb shows in-frame clones only, minus some. D and trimming were read from the DNA, whereas the V and J calls and clone size are those reported in that table. Of about 160,000 clones listed, less than 85% are singletons. Germline-derived CDR1 and CDR2 are SNHLY and FYNNEI. Trimming at V came to 3 bases and at J to 2 bases, leaving 9 bases not matched to a gene. The CDR3 contains 18 residues.

The TCR comes from a human donor with acute or convalescent COVID-19. The donor label of this sample is uncertain. The chain links TRBV2 to TRBJ1-6, with 8 nucleotides matching TRBD1. The specimen was peripheral blood. The chain's CDR3 is CASSEGGPGGTYNSPLHF. For the CDR3, the DNA is TGTGCCAGCAGTGAGGGCGGGCCAGGGGGCACCTATAATTCACCCCTCCACTTT.